The 27 T cell receptor beta chains below were found in one sample sequenced in a study of cytomegalovirus exposure and HLA in healthy donors. Amplification used 60 Vbeta primers and 13 Jbeta primers. This table comes from immunoSEQ multiplex PCR, and its TCRdb copy is limited to in-frame clones, with some not included. The sample yields about 110,000 clones, 82% seen once. The sequencing input was PBMCs. These receptors came from a man aged 25 to 45 in good health and CMV-seropositive.

The chain is built from TRBV4-1 and TRBJ2-3, with 16 bases matching TRBD2. Germline-derived CDR1 and CDR2 are MGHRA and YSYEKL. The ends lost 4 bases at V and 0 bases at J; junction bases unmatched: 7. The CDR3 extends over 19 amino acids. CDR3 in DNA: TGCGCCAGCAGCCCCGGGACTAGCGGGGGGGCCCTGAGCACAGATACGCAGTATTTT. Translation: CASSPGTSGGALSTDTQYF.

As regards this clone: Mismatch with germline at one junction end may stem from a read error. This sequence joins TRBV2 and TRBJ2-4, with 8 bases matching TRBD2. The CDR3 has 13 residues. Germline loops: CDR1 SNHLY, CDR2 FYNNEI. This chain's CDR3 is CASSAGGGNSQYF. The CDR3 nucleotides are TGTGCCAGCAGTGCGGGGGGGGGAAACAGTCAGTACTTC.

V gene TRBV2 combines with J gene TRBJ1-2, with D unresolved. V dropped 7 bases and J dropped 4 bases, with 16 bases sitting between them. The CDR3 extends over 14 amino acids. Per germline, CDR1 SNHLY and CDR2 FYNNEI. CDR3 residues: CASTERTAPYGYTF. The CDR3 region has the DNA TGTGCCAGCACCGAGCGGACGGCACCCTATGGCTACACCTTC.

Comment on this clone: The junction and the germline gene differ at one end; a read error may be behind it. The J gene is TRBJ2-4, the V gene TRBV5-6, with 7 bases matching TRBD1. The CDR3 totals 16 residues. Germline V gene data show CDR1 as SGHDT and CDR2 as YYEEEE. CDR3 sequence: CASSLGGGAAKNSQYF. The CDR3, as DNA: TGTGCCAGCAGCTTGGGAGGGGGCGCGGCCAAAAACAGTCAGTACTTC.

The J gene is TRBJ2-2, the V gene TRBV7-9; 9 bases match TRBD1. The CDR3 is 16 amino acids. V shed 5 bases, J shed 3 bases, and the junction held 7 bases outside the gene matches. Per germline, CDR1 SEHNR and CDR2 FQNEAQ (reference sequence). The CDR3 sequence: CASSPRTGADTGELFF. CDR3 sequence (DNA): TGTGCCAGCAGCCCGCGGACAGGGGCGGACACCGGGGAGCTGTTTTTT.

The chain couples TRBV2 to TRBJ2-1, with 10 bases identical to TRBD2. The J segment lost 3 bases and the V segment lost 9 bases, leaving 5 bases of the junction unmatched. Germline V gene data show CDR1 as SNHLY and CDR2 as FYNNEI. The CDR3 runs 14 residues. CDR3 region: CASALAGVYNEQFF. The DNA of the CDR3 is TGTGCCAGTGCGCTAGCGGGGGTCTACAATGAGCAGTTCTTC.

The V gene is TRBV7-3, the J gene TRBJ1-1, with 7 bases lining up with TRBD1. After removal of 2 bases from V and 3 bases from J, the junction contained 0 bases not matched to a gene. Germline CDR1 and CDR2: SGHTA and FQGTGA. This CDR3 spans 13 amino acids. The CDR3 coding sequence is TGTGCCAGCAGCTTACAGGGGGACACTGAAGCTTTCTTT. Translation gives CASSLQGDTEAFF. The full variable domain, in which reference TRBV7-3 and TRBJ1-1 provide the parts outside the CDR3, is GAGVSQTPSNKVTEKGKYVELRCDPISGHTALYWYRQSLGQGPEFLIYFQGTGAADDSGLPNDRFFAVRPEGSVSTLKIQRTERGDSAVYLCASSLQGDTEAFFGQGTRLTVV.

The V call is TRBV10-3, the J call TRBJ2-5; 8 bases fit TRBD1. The CDR3 is 15 residues long. Germline loops: CDR1 ENHRY, CDR2 SYGVKD. With 3 bases clipped from V and 5 bases from J, the junction kept 8 bases outside the gene matches. The CDR3, as DNA: TGTGCCATCAGTGAACCAGGGGGCAGGAGTGAGACCCAGTACTTC. Translation: CAISEPGGRSETQYF.

The chain combines TRBV7-9 with TRBJ2-5, with a weak D call TRBD2 (5 bases). V was clipped by 1 base and J by 4 bases, with 10 bases between them. Germline V gene data show CDR1 as SEHNR and CDR2 as FQNEAQ (reference sequence). The CDR3 covers 14 residues. CDR3 sequence (DNA): TGTGCCAGCAGCTTAGAGCTAGCAAGAGAGACCCAGTACTTC. Translating it yields CASSLELARETQYF. The full variable domain, in which reference TRBV7-9 and TRBJ2-5 provide the parts outside the CDR3, is DTGVSQNPRHKITKRGQNVTFRCDPISEHNRLYWYRQTLGQGPEFLTYFQNEAQLEKSRLLSDRFSAERPKGSFSTLEIQRTEQGDSAMYLCASSLELARETQYFGPGTRLLVL.

The chain has TRBV6-1 and TRBJ1-5, with D unclear. The CDR3 consists of 14 residues. The germline V and J ends were trimmed by 2 bases and 4 bases, with 9 bases remaining between them. Germline assignment: CDR1 MNHNS and CDR2 SASEGT. CDR3 coding DNA: TGTGCCAGCAGTGAACAAGACGGGAATCAGCCCCAGCATTTT. Protein sequence: CASSEQDGNQPQHF.

The chain combines TRBV2 with TRBJ1-4; 9 bases map to TRBD1. The ends lost 4 bases at V and 8 bases at J; junction bases unmatched: 8. Germline V gene sequence: CDR1 SNHLY, CDR2 FYNNEI. The CDR3 covers 15 residues. CDR3 nucleotide sequence: TGTGCCAGCAGTGGAATGGGACAGGGTGGAGAAAAACTGTTTTTT. Its translation: CASSGMGQGGEKLFF.

The DNA for the CDR3 is TGTGCCAGCAGTGACCCAGGACAGGGGGGTGAAAAACTGTTTTTT. This encodes CASSDPGQGGEKLFF. The chain couples TRBV25-1 to TRBJ1-4; 10 nucleotides agree with TRBD1. Germline assignment: CDR1 MGHDK and CDR2 SYGVNS. V lost 3 bases, J lost 7 bases, and 5 bases stayed unmatched. This CDR3 is built from 15 residues.

The chain uses TRBV19 and TRBJ2-7; D might be TRBD1 (6 bases). The germline V gene encodes CDR1 LNHDA and CDR2 SQIVND (reference sequence). This CDR3 is built from 13 residues. Trimming pared 3 bases from V and 6 bases from J, leaving 12 bases between. The chain's CDR3 is CASSMRSGVEQYF. DNA of the CDR3: TGTGCCAGTAGTATGAGGTCAGGGGTCGAGCAGTACTTC.

CDR3 coding DNA: TGTGCCAGCAGTTTAGACCGGGGCGGGGATGGCTACACCTTC. It encodes CASSLDRGGDGYTF. This chain connects TRBV27 to TRBJ1-2; possible D gene TRBD1, 5 bases. Looked up from germline, CDR1 is MNHEY and CDR2 is SMNVEV (reference sequence). V was pared by 2 bases and J by 6 bases, with 13 bases between. This CDR3 has 14 residues.

J is TRBJ1-6 and V is TRBV2; D is uncertain. This CDR3 has 14 amino acids. Between the trimmed V and J ends, which lost 7 bases and 0 bases, there was a span of 7 bases. Germline V gene lookup returns CDR1 SNHLY and CDR2 FYNNEI. As DNA, the CDR3 is TGTGCCAGCAACGGGGACTCCTATAATTCACCCCTCCACTTT. This sequence encodes CASNGDSYNSPLHF.

The gene calls are TRBV27 and TRBJ2-1; 11 nucleotides agree with TRBD2. The V segment lost 1 base and the J segment 9 bases; nucleotides outside the gene matches: 8. The length of the CDR3 is 16 residues. CDR1 is MNHEY, CDR2 SMNVEV, per germline (reference sequence). The CDR3 here is CASSLLTSGGFGEQFF. In DNA form, the CDR3 reads TGTGCCAGCAGTTTATTAACTAGCGGGGGCTTCGGTGAGCAGTTCTTC.

The chain links TRBV19 to TRBJ1-3; TRBD1 agrees at 7 bases. Germline CDR1 and CDR2: LNHDA and SQIVND (reference sequence). The CDR3 is made up of 16 amino acids. Trimming cost V 4 bases and J 4 bases; bases outside gene matches: 10. CDR3 amino acids: CASSTRTGSAGNTIYF. For the CDR3, the DNA is TGTGCCAGTAGTACTCGGACAGGAAGCGCGGGAAACACCATATATTTT.

The chain recombines TRBV5-1 with TRBJ1-4; possible D gene TRBD1, 6 bases. CDR1 is SGHRS and CDR2 is YFSETQ in the germline V gene. The CDR3 is 14 residues long. Trimming shortened V by 5 bases and J by 8 bases, and 16 bases separated the two germline ends. CDR3 protein: CASRGTGTHEKLFF. CDR3 bases: TGCGCCAGCAGGGGAACAGGGACCCACGAAAAACTGTTTTTT.

The rearrangement links TRBV2 to TRBJ2-4; a weak D match, TRBD2 (6 bases). V dropped 2 bases and J dropped 0 bases, with 11 bases sitting between them. The CDR3 runs to 16 residues. Germline loops: CDR1 SNHLY, CDR2 FYNNEI. CDR3 amino acids: CASSENSGVAKNIQYF. The CDR3 DNA follows: TGTGCCAGCAGTGAAAATTCGGGGGTAGCCAAAAACATTCAGTACTTC.

This clone has a single count. This sequence joins TRBV5-1 and TRBJ1-1, with D possibly being TRBD1 (5 bases). CDR1 and CDR2 (germline): SGHRS, YFSETQ. Trimming took off 3 bases at V and 5 bases at J, with 14 bases between the two ends. CDR3 length: 14 amino acids. CDR3 nucleotides: TGCGCCAGCAGCTGGGGGGGGGTAATAACTGAAGCTTTCTTT. As protein: CASSWGGVITEAFF.

The CDR3 reads CASSDLSGTGINYGYTF. The CDR3 DNA is TGTGCCAGCAGTGATCTTTCCGGGACAGGAATTAACTATGGCTACACCTTC. The V call is TRBV6-1, the J call TRBJ1-2, with 8 bases aligning to TRBD1. The CDR3 extends over 17 amino acids. The germline CDR1 and CDR2 sequences are MNHNS and SASEGT. Trimming at V came to 3 bases and at J to 1 base, leaving 10 bases not matched to a gene.

The chain has TRBV7-8 and TRBJ1-1, with D possibly matching TRBD1 (5 bases). Germline CDR1 reads SGHVS; CDR2 reads FQNEAQ. The CDR3 consists of 14 residues. V was pared by 5 bases and J by 0 bases, with 10 bases between. The CDR3 loop is CASSAGGMNTEAFF. CDR3 DNA: TGTGCCAGCAGCGCGGGGGGGATGAACACTGAAGCTTTCTTT.

V is TRBV6-1 and J is TRBJ2-7; no clear D gene. Germline V lookup: CDR1 MNHNS, CDR2 SASEGT. There are 11 residues in the CDR3. The ends were cut back, 3 bases at V and 7 bases at J, with 7 bases in the middle. The CDR3 bases are TGTGCCAGCAGTGATTCCCGGGAGCAGTACTTC. This sequence encodes CASSDSREQYF.

The chain couples TRBV10-3 to TRBJ1-4, with 9 bases that match TRBD1. Germline V gives CDR1 ENHRY, CDR2 SYGVKD. This CDR3 has 14 amino acids. The J segment lost 7 bases and the V segment lost 8 bases, leaving 8 bases of the junction unmatched. The CDR3 here is CAIGEQGAVEKLFF. CDR3 coding DNA: TGTGCCATCGGGGAACAGGGGGCTGTTGAAAAACTGTTTTTT.

The J gene is TRBJ1-2, the V gene TRBV5-8, with 9 bases fitting TRBD1. CDR3 length: 13 residues. Germline assignment: CDR1 SGHTS and CDR2 YDEGEE. Trimming removed 2 bases from V and 9 bases from J; junction bases left unmatched: 5. The CDR3 region is CASSFDRGFSYTF. DNA of the CDR3: TGTGCCAGCAGCTTTGACAGGGGGTTTAGCTACACCTTC.

This clone was seen a few times. The rearrangement joins TRBV6-4 to TRBJ2-7, with TRBD1 matching over 9 bases. CDR1 and CDR2 from the germline V gene are MRHNA and SNTAGT. The ends lost 6 bases at V and 4 bases at J; junction bases unmatched: 4. The CDR3 is 13 residues long. CDR3 nucleotides: TGTGCCAGCAGCCGGGACAGGGAGTACGAGCAGTACTTC. Translated, it gives CASSRDREYEQYF.

The rearrangement links TRBV9 to TRBJ2-6; D unresolved. The V gene lost 5 bases and the J gene lost 0 bases, with 3 bases spanning the gap. CDR3 length equals 13 residues. Germline V gene sequence: CDR1 SGDLS, CDR2 YYNGEE. DNA for the CDR3: TGTGCCAGCAGGAGCTCTGGGGCCAACGTCCTGACTTTC. Residues: CASRSSGANVLTF.